The sequence of this T cell receptor beta chain was determined in a study of T cells in Graves' hyperthyroidism and ophthalmopathy. Using RNA transcripts as the source, TCR beta CDR3 regions were amplified. The HTBI set primed first-round TCR CDR3 RT-PCR. TCRdb re-derived calls from the multiplex PCR reads in MiXCR, one entry per CDR3 protein. Of roughly 250,000 distinct CDR3 sequences in the sample, around 20% were seen once. The CDR3 is 15 amino acids. CDR1 and CDR2 (germline): MDHEN, SYDVKM. V gave up 6 bases and J gave up 2 bases, with 14 bases separating them. Each person with ophthalmopathy scored at least 3 on the Clinical Activity Score, reached NOSPECS grade 4 or higher, and had been ill under 3 months.

The sequenced material came from blood. This clonotype was obtained from a man between 25 and 39 years old with Graves' ophthalmopathy. The V gene is TRBV28, the J gene TRBJ1-5, with D possibly matching TRBD1 (5 bases). This CDR3 is CASRGGRDGNQPQHF. In DNA form, the CDR3 reads TGTGCCAGCAGGGGAGGTAGGGACGGCAATCAGCCCCAGCATTTT. Full variable domain (outside the CDR3, taken from reference TRBV28 and TRBJ1-5): DVKVTQSSRYLVKRTGEKVFLECVQDMDHENMFWYRQDPGLGLRLIYFSYDVKMKEKGDIPEGYSVSREKKERFSLILESASTNQTSMYLCASRGGRDGNQPQHFGDGTRLSIL.